Listed here are 18 T cell receptor beta chains from one sample, sequenced in a study of T cell responses to AZD1222 COVID-19 vaccine. Data came from immunoSEQ multiplex PCR; TCRdb stores just in-frame clones and leaves some out. The sample gives 150,000 to 200,000 clones, around 93% of which show up once; over 7.5% is in the top ten. The sequences come from peripheral blood, collected on day 0 of AZD1222 vaccination. The receptor source for this set is an adult in good health.

The chain is built from TRBV4-2 and TRBJ2-6; D not certain. CDR1 is LGHNA, CDR2 YNFKEQ, per germline. V lost 1 base and J 0 bases, leaving 4 bases between the germline ends. This CDR3 region has 15 residues. In DNA form, the CDR3 reads TGTGCCAGCAGCCAAGGTGACTCTGGGGCCAACGTCCTGACTTTC. This codes for CASSQGDSGANVLTF.

The chain joins TRBV30 to TRBJ2-6, with 7 bases fitting TRBD1. The CDR3 totals 15 residues. Germline loops: CDR1 GTSNPN, CDR2 SVGIG (reference sequence). J lost 5 bases, V lost 4 bases, and 8 bases had no gene match. CDR3 amino acids: CAWNSDRDRANVLTF. For the CDR3, the DNA is TGTGCCTGGAATTCCGACAGGGACCGGGCCAACGTCCTGACTTTC.

The rearrangement links TRBV19 to TRBJ1-5; D ambiguous. The CDR3 contains 15 residues. The V gene lost 4 bases and the J gene lost 0 bases, with 10 bases spanning the gap. Germline CDR1 and CDR2: LNHDA and SQIVND (reference sequence). DNA for the CDR3: TGTGCCAGTAGTACGAGACTGAATAGCAATCAGCCCCAGCATTTT. Protein sequence: CASSTRLNSNQPQHF.

The V gene is TRBV27, the J gene TRBJ2-3; the match to TRBD2 covers 8 bases. CDR3 length: 15 residues. Germline CDR1 is MNHEY and CDR2 is SMNVEV (reference sequence). Trimming at V came to 5 bases and at J to 2 bases, leaving 6 bases not matched to a gene. The CDR3 sequence: CASSSGSFSTDTQYF. CDR3 DNA: TGTGCCAGCAGTAGCGGGAGTTTTTCCACAGATACGCAGTATTTT.

The rearrangement joins TRBV6-1 to TRBJ1-1; 9 bases fit TRBD1. Germline V lookup: CDR1 MNHNS, CDR2 SASEGT. The V and J ends lost 2 bases and 7 bases, in that order; junction bases with no gene match: 14. The CDR3 length is 17 residues. As DNA, the CDR3 is TGTGCCAGCAGTGAAAGCTTCAGGATGGGACAGGGTGTTGAAGCTTTCTTT. It translates to CASSESFRMGQGVEAFF.

The CDR3 nucleotides are TGTGCCAGCAGCCCATGGGGGGCGGCTGACACCGGGGAGCTGTTTTTT. It translates to CASSPWGAADTGELFF. The rearrangement joins TRBV6-2 or TRBV6-3 to TRBJ2-2, with D perhaps assigned TRBD1 or TRBD2 (6 bases each). V was shortened by 6 bases and J by 3 bases, with 17 bases between the two germline ends. Germline loops: CDR1 MNHEY, CDR2 SVGEGT. This CDR3 has 16 residues.

J is TRBJ2-4 and V is TRBV19; D remains ambiguous. V gave up 5 bases and J gave up 4 bases, with 12 bases separating them. The CDR3 runs to 14 residues. Per germline, CDR1 LNHDA and CDR2 SQIVND (reference sequence). CDR3 in amino acids: CASSVLYDKNIQYF. CDR3 in DNA: TGTGCCAGTAGTGTGCTTTACGATAAAAACATTCAGTACTTC.

The chain carries TRBV7-9 and TRBJ1-2; D uncertain. Deletions cut 7 bases from V and 3 bases from J, with 12 bases between. CDR3 length equals 13 residues. In germline, CDR1 is SEHNR, CDR2 FQNEAQ (reference sequence). CDR3 DNA: TGTGCCAGCACCCATGTGAGGGACTATGGCTACACCTTC. Protein sequence: CASTHVRDYGYTF.

The V gene is TRBV6-2 or TRBV6-3, the J gene TRBJ1-5, with D unclear. Germline V gene data show CDR1 as MNHEY and CDR2 as SVGEGT. The CDR3 is 12 residues long. Trimming removed 2 bases from V and 11 bases from J, with 10 bases in between. The CDR3 DNA follows: TGTGCCAGCAGTTACCGTCCTTCAGCCCAGCATTTT. This encodes CASSYRPSAQHF.

CDR3 nucleotide sequence: TGTGCCAGCAGTGGGACAGGGGGATACAATGAGCAGTTCTTC. Amino acid sequence: CASSGTGGYNEQFF. The chain has TRBV2 and TRBJ2-1; the match to TRBD1 covers 10 bases. With 4 bases clipped from V and 4 bases from J, the junction kept 1 base outside the gene matches. The germline V gene encodes CDR1 SNHLY and CDR2 FYNNEI. The CDR3 has 14 amino acids. The full variable domain, in which reference TRBV2 and TRBJ2-1 provide the parts outside the CDR3, is EPEVTQTPSHQVTQMGQEVILRCVPISNHLYFYWYRQILGQKVEFLVSFYNNEISEKSEIFDDQFSVERPDGSNFTLKIRSTKLEDSAMYFCASSGTGGYNEQFFGPGTRLTVL.

The chain combines TRBV15 with TRBJ2-7; D might be TRBD2 (6 bases). Germline assignment: CDR1 LNHNV and CDR2 YYDKDF (reference sequence). The CDR3 consists of 12 residues. Trimming left V 5 bases short and J 6 bases short, with 11 bases between. DNA for the CDR3: TGTGCCACCAGCCGGGGTAGCGGCGAGCAGTACTTC. It codes for CATSRGSGEQYF.

The gene calls are TRBV19 and TRBJ1-4; no clear D gene. The CDR3 is 14 residues long. Trimming took off 4 bases at V and 7 bases at J, with 13 bases between the two ends. Germline values: CDR1 LNHDA, CDR2 SQIVND (reference sequence). The CDR3 protein is CASSTTGRGEKLFF. The CDR3 DNA sequence: TGTGCCAGTAGTACCACCGGACGGGGTGAAAAACTGTTTTTT.

This chain uses TRBV7-2 with TRBJ1-2, with a tentative D call TRBD1 (6 bases). V gave up 0 bases and J gave up 3 bases, with 8 bases separating them. The CDR3 spans 14 residues. The germline gives CDR1 SGHTA, CDR2 FQGNSA. CDR3 sequence (DNA): TGTGCCAGCAGCTTAGCGAGGACAGACTATGGCTACACCTTC. It codes for CASSLARTDYGYTF.

This rearrangement joins TRBV6-5 to TRBJ2-1; D call uncertain. Germline loops: CDR1 MNHEY, CDR2 SVGAGI. This CDR3 region has 14 residues. Trimming stripped 2 bases from V and 9 bases from J, with 14 bases between. DNA of the CDR3: TGTGCCAGCAGTTACCGAGGACCGTTTCGTGAGCAGTTCTTC. Protein product: CASSYRGPFREQFF.

This chain joins TRBV9 and TRBJ1-3, with no clear D. This CDR3 region has 15 residues. Germline CDR1 is SGDLS and CDR2 is YYNGEE. The V end was cut by 3 bases, the J end by 1 base, with 11 bases between. The CDR3 DNA reads as TGTGCCAGCAGCGCACCCTCGGGGTCTGGAAACACCATATATTTT. Translating gives CASSAPSGSGNTIYF.

The J gene is TRBJ1-5, the V gene TRBV5-1; no firm D call. Germline values: CDR1 SGHRS, CDR2 YFSETQ. The CDR3 is 17 residues long. V dropped 3 bases and J dropped 1 base, with 17 bases sitting between them. CDR3 protein: CASSSRLFGGSNQPQHF. For the CDR3, the DNA is TGCGCCAGCAGCTCCCGACTTTTTGGAGGGAGCAATCAGCCCCAGCATTTT. The full variable domain, completed using reference TRBV5-1 and TRBJ1-5, is KAGVTQTPRYLIKTRGQQVTLSCSPISGHRSVSWYQQTPGQGLQFLFEYFSETQRNKGNFPGRFSGRQFSNSRSEMNVSTLELGDSALYLCASSSRLFGGSNQPQHFGDGTRLSIL.

In DNA form, the CDR3 reads TGTGCCAGCAGCCCCGGGTTGGGGGGTGAAAAACTGTTTTTT. This translates into CASSPGLGGEKLFF. The chain joins TRBV13 to TRBJ1-4; tentatively, D is TRBD1 (5 bases). V was shortened by 5 bases and J by 7 bases, with 14 bases between the two germline ends. This CDR3 spans 14 amino acids. Germline CDR1 reads PRHDT; CDR2 reads FYEKMQ (reference sequence). The full variable domain, in which reference TRBV13 and TRBJ1-4 provide the parts outside the CDR3, is AAGVIQSPRHLIKEKRETATLKCYPIPRHDTVYWYQQGPGQDPQFLISFYEKMQSDKGSIPDRFSAQQFSDYHSELNMSSLELGDSALYFCASSPGLGGEKLFFGSGTQLSVL.

The V and J genes are TRBV15 and TRBJ1-5; the D gene is possibly TRBD1 (6 bases). The V gene lost 3 bases and the J gene lost 7 bases, with 13 bases spanning the gap. Germline CDR1 is LNHNV and CDR2 is YYDKDF (reference sequence). The CDR3 covers 14 residues. CDR3 in amino acids: CATSSEGGQQPQHF. The CDR3 DNA is TGTGCCACCAGCAGCGAGGGGGGTCAGCAGCCCCAGCATTTT.